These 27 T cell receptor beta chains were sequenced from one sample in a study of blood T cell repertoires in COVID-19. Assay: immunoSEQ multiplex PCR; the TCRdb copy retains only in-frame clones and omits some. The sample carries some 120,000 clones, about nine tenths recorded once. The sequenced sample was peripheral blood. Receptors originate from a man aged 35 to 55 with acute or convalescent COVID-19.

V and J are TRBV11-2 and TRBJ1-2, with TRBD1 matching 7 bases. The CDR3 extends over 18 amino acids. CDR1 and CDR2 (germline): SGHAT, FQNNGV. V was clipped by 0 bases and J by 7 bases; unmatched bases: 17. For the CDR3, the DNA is TGTGCCAGCAGCTTAGATCTAAGGCGACAGGGTGTCTCTACTGGCTACACCTTC. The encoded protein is CASSLDLRRQGVSTGYTF. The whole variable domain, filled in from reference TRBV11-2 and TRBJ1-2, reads EAGVAQSPRYKIIEKRQSVAFWCNPISGHATLYWYQQILGQGPKLLIQFQNNGVVDDSQLPKDRFSAERLKGVDSTLKIQPAKLEDSAVYLCASSLDLRRQGVSTGYTFGSGTRLTVV.

CDR3 DNA sequence: TGTGCCAGCAGCTTCGGGACAGGAATCTCCTACGAGCAGTACTTC. Encoded protein: CASSFGTGISYEQYF. The chain couples TRBV5-6 to TRBJ2-7, with 8 nucleotides matching TRBD1. The CDR3 loop spans 15 amino acids. Germline V gene sequence: CDR1 SGHDT, CDR2 YYEEEE. The ends lost 2 bases at V and 0 bases at J; junction bases unmatched: 4.

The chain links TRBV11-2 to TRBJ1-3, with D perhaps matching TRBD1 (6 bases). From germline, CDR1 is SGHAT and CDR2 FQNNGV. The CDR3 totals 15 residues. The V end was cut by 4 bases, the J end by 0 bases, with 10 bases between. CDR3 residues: CASSSTGNSGNTIYF. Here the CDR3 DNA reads TGTGCCAGCAGCTCGACAGGAAACTCTGGAAACACCATATATTTT. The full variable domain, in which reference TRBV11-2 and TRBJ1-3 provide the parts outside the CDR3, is EAGVAQSPRYKIIEKRQSVAFWCNPISGHATLYWYQQILGQGPKLLIQFQNNGVVDDSQLPKDRFSAERLKGVDSTLKIQPAKLEDSAVYLCASSSTGNSGNTIYFGEGSWLTVV.

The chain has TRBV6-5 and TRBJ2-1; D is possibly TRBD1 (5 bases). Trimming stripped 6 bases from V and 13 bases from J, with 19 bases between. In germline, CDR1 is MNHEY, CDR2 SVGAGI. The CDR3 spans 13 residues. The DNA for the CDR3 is TGTGCCAGCAGCAAAGGGGCCGAACGGGTCCAGTTCTTC. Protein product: CASSKGAERVQFF.

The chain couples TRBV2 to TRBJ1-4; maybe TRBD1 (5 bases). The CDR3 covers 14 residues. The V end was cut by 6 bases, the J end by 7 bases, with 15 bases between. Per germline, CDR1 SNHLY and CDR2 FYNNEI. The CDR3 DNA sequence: TGTGCCAGCAGGGCCGGCCAGGGCTTTGAAAAACTGTTTTTT. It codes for CASRAGQGFEKLFF. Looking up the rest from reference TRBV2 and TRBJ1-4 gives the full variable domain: EPEVTQTPSHQVTQMGQEVILRCVPISNHLYFYWYRQILGQKVEFLVSFYNNEISEKSEIFDDQFSVERPDGSNFTLKIRSTKLEDSAMYFCASRAGQGFEKLFFGSGTQLSVL.

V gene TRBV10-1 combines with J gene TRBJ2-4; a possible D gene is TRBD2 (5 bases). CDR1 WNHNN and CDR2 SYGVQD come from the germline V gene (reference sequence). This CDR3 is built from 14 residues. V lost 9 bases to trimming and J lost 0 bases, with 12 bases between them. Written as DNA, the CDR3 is TGCGCCAGGATAGAGGGAGAAGCCAAAAACATTCAGTACTTC. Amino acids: CARIEGEAKNIQYF.

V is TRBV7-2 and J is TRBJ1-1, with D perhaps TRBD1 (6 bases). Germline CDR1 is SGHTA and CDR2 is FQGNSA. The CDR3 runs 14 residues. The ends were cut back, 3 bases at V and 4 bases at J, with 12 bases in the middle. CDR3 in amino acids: CASSFGGRGTEAFF. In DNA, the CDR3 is TGTGCCAGCAGCTTCGGGGGGCGCGGCACTGAAGCTTTCTTT.

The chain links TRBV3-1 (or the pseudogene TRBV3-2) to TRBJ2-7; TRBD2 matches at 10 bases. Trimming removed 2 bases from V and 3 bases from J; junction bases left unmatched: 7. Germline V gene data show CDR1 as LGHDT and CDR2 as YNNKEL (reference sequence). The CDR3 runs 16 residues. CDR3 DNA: TGTGCCAGCAGCCAAAGGAGACTAGCGGGCATCTACGAGCAGTACTTC. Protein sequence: CASSQRRLAGIYEQYF.

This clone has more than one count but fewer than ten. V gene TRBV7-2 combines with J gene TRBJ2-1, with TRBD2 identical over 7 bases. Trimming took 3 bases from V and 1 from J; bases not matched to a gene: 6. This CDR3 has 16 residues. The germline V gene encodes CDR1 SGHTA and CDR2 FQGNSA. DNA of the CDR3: TGTGCCAGCAGCTTTTCCGGGGGGTTTTCCTACAATGAGCAGTTCTTC. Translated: CASSFSGGFSYNEQFF.

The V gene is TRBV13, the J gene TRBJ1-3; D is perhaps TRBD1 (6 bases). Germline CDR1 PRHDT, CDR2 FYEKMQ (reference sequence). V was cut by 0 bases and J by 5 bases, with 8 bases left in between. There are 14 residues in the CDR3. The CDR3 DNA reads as TGTGCCAGCAGCTTAGGAGGGGGAAGAAACACCATATATTTT. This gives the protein CASSLGGGRNTIYF.

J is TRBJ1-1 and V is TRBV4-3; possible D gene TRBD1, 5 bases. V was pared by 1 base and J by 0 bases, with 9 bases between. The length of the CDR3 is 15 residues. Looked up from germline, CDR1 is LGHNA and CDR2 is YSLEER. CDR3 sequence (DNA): TGCGCCAGCAGCCAAGTGGGGCAATTGAACACTGAAGCTTTCTTT. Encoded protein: CASSQVGQLNTEAFF.

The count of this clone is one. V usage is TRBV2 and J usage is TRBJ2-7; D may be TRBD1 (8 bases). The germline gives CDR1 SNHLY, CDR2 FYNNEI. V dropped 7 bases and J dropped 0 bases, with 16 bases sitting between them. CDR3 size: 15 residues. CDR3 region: CASTKTGDYSYEQYF. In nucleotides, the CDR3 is TGTGCCAGCACTAAGACAGGGGACTACTCCTACGAGCAGTACTTC.

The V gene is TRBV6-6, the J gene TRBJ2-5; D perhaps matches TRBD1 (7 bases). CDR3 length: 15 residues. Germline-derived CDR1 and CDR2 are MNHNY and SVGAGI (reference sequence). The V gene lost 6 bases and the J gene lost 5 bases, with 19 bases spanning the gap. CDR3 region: CASRRGTALRETQYF. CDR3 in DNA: TGTGCCAGCAGACGCGGGACAGCCTTAAGGGAGACCCAGTACTTC.

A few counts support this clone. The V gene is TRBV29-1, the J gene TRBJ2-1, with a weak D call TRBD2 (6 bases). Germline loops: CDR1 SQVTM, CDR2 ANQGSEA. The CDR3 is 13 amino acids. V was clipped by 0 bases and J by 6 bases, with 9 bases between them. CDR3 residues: CSVEEGGSNEQFF. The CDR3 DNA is TGCAGCGTTGAAGAAGGAGGGAGCAATGAGCAGTTCTTC.

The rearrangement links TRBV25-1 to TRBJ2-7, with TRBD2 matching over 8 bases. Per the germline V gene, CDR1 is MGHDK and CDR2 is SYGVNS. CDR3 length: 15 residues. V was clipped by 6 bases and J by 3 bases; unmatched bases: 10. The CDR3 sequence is CASSTSGGLGYEQYF. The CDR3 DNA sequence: TGTGCCAGCAGCACTAGCGGAGGCCTGGGCTACGAGCAGTACTTC.

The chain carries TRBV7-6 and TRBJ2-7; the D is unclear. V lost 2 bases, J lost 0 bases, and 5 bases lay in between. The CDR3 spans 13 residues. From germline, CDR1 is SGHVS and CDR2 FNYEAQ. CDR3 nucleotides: TGTGCCAGCAGCTTAATCAGCTCCTACGAGCAGTACTTC. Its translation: CASSLISSYEQYF.

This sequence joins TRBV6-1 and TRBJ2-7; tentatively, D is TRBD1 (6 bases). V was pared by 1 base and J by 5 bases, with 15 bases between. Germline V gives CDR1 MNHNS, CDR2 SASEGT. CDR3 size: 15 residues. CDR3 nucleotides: TGTGCCAGCAGTGAAGGTCCAGGGGCTATGGACGAGCAGTACTTC. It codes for CASSEGPGAMDEQYF.

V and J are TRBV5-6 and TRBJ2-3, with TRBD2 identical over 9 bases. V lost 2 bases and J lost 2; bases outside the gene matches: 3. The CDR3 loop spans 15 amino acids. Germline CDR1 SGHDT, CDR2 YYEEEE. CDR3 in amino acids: CASSFTSGPTDTQYF. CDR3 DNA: TGTGCCAGCAGCTTCACTAGCGGGCCCACAGATACGCAGTATTTT.

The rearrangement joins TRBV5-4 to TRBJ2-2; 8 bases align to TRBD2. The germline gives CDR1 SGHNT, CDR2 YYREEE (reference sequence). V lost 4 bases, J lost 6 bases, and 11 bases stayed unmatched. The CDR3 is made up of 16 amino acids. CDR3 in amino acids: CASSLGQREWAGELFF. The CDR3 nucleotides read TGTGCCAGCAGCCTAGGCCAGCGGGAGTGGGCCGGGGAGCTGTTTTTT.

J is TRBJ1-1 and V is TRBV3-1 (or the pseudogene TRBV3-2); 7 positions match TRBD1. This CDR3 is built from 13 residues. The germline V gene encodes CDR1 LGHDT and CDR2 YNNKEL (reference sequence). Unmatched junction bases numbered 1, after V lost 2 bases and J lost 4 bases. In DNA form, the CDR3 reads TGTGCCAGCAGCCAATCAGGGGGCACTGAAGCTTTCTTT. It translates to CASSQSGGTEAFF.

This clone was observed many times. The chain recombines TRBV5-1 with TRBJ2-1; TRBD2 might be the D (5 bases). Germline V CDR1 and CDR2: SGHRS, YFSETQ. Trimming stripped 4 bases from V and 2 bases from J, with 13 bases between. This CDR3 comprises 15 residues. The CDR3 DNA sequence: TGCGCCAGCAGCCCCCGGGGAACTACCTACAATGAGCAGTTCTTC. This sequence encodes CASSPRGTTYNEQFF.

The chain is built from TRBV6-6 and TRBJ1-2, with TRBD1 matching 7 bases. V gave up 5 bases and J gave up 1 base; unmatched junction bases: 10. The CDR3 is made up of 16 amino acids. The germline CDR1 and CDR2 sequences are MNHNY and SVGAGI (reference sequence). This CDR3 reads CASSTRQGSGNYGYTF. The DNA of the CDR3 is TGTGCCAGCAGTACCAGACAGGGTTCGGGTAACTATGGCTACACCTTC.

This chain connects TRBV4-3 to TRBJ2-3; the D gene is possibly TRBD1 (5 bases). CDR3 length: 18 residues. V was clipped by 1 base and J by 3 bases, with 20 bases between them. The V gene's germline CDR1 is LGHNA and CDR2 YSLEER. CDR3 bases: TGCGCCAGCAGCCAAGGAAGTCGACAGTTAGGTTTAACAGATACGCAGTATTTT. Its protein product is CASSQGSRQLGLTDTQYF.

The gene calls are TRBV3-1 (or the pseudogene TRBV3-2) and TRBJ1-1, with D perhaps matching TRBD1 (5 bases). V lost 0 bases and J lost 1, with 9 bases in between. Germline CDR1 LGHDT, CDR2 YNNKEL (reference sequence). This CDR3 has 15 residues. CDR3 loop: CASSQDVRGNTEAFF. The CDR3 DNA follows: TGTGCCAGCAGCCAAGATGTTAGGGGGAACACTGAAGCTTTCTTT.

CDR3 in DNA: TGTGCCAGCAGCACCGTCCGGGAGGGTGAGCAGTTCTTC. Translated, it gives CASSTVREGEQFF. The chain combines TRBV7-3 with TRBJ2-1; 8 positions agree with TRBD2. After removal of 5 bases from V and 9 bases from J, the junction contained 6 bases not matched to a gene. Germline V gene data show CDR1 as SGHTA and CDR2 as FQGTGA. The CDR3 loop spans 13 amino acids.

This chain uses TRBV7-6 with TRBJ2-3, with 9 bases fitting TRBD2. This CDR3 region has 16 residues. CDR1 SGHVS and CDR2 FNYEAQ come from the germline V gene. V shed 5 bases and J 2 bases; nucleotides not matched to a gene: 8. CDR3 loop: CASSRKAGGNTDTQYF. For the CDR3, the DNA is TGTGCCAGCAGCCGTAAGGCGGGGGGGAACACAGATACGCAGTATTTT.

CDR3 residues: CASTRKGAQYF. For the CDR3, the DNA is TGTGCCAGCACTAGGAAAGGGGCCCAGTACTTC. This rearrangement joins TRBV25-1 to TRBJ2-5; perhaps TRBD1 as D (5 bases). Looked up from germline, CDR1 is MGHDK and CDR2 is SYGVNS. The V gene lost 7 bases and the J gene lost 9 bases, with 12 bases spanning the gap. This CDR3 region has 11 residues.